This is a list of T cell receptor beta chains from one sample in a study of blood T cell repertoires in COVID-19. Generated by immunoSEQ multiplex PCR, the TCRdb table keeps only in-frame clones and is missing some. The sample consists of tens of thousands of clones, over 80% of them appearing once. Sequencing was performed on peripheral blood. All receptors come from a human donor with active COVID-19. The donor label of this sample is uncertain. Each CDR3 is given with its conserved first and last residue. Each record gives: J gene, V gene, clone size, CDR3 protein. The listing skips clone size in some rows; elsewhere it reads once, few, many or a size class.

>TRBJ2-3|TRBV15|-
CATSSDTQGAGRDTQYF
>TRBJ2-3|TRBV7-8|-
CASSLGTSGTDTQYF
>TRBJ2-7|TRBV19|-
CASSQRTTYEQYF
>TRBJ1-6|TRBV6-2/TRBV6-3|few
CASSRPTGLNSPLHF
>TRBJ1-5|TRBV19|-
CASSPGRTGGNQPQHF
>TRBJ1-3|TRBV2|-
CASSEYNTIYF
>TRBJ2-5|TRBV9|-
CASSVGGQGGIWETQYF
>TRBJ2-2|TRBV24-1|once
CATSGWGGLNTGELFF
>TRBJ2-7|TRBV6-2/TRBV6-3|-
CASSSPDSSYEQYF
>TRBJ2-7|TRBV19|-
CASSTGTGVYEQYF
>TRBJ2-3|TRBV7-3|-
CASSLTGGTDTQYF
>TRBJ2-7|TRBV6-5|once
CASSYDHAGNEQYF
>TRBJ2-2|TRBV19|-
CASSSYPDSTGELFF